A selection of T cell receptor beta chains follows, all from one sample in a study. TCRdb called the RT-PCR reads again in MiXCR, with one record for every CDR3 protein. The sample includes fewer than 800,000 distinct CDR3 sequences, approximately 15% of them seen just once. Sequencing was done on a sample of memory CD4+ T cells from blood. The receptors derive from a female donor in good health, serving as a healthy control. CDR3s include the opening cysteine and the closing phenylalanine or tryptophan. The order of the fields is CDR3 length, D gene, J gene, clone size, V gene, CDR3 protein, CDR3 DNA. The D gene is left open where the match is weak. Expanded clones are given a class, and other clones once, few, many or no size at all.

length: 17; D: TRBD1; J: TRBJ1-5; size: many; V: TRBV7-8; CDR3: CASSLASGTDSNQPQHF; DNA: TGTGCCAGCAGCTTAGCGTCGGGGACAGATAGCAATCAGCCCCAGCATTTT
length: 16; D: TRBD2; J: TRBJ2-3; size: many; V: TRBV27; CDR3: CASSFGLAGGTDTQYF; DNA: TGTGCCAGCAGTTTTGGACTAGCGGGAGGCACAGATACGCAGTATTTT
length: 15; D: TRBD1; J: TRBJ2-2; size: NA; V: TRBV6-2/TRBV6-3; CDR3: CASSYRGQGTGELFF; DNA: TGTGCCAGCAGTTACAGGGGGCAGGGCACCGGGGAGCTGTTTTTT
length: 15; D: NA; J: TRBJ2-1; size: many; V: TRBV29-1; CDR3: CSADPGSGSYNEQFF; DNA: TGCAGCGCTGACCCTGGTAGCGGATCCTACAATGAGCAGTTCTTC
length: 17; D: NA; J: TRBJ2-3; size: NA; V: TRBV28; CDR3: CASSPTPSDTSTDTQYF; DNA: TGTGCCAGCAGTCCCACCCCCTCTGATACTAGCACAGATACGCAGTATTTT
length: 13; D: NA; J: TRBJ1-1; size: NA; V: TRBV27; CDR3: CASSLYSHTEAFF; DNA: TGTGCCAGCAGTTTATACAGCCACACTGAAGCTTTCTTT
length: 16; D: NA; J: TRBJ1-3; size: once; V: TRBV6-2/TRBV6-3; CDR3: CASSSPTDSSGNTIYF; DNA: TGTGCCAGCAGCTCACCGACCGACAGCTCTGGAAACACCATATATTTT
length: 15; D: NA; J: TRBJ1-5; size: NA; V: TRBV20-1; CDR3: CSATKTEDVNQPQHF; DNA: TGCAGTGCAACAAAGACAGAGGACGTCAATCAGCCCCAGCATTTT
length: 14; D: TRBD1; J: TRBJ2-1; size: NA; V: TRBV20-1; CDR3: CSATGQASYNEQFF; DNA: TGCAGTGCTACGGGACAGGCATCCTACAATGAGCAGTTCTTC
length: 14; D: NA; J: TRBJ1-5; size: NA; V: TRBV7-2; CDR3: CASSLEGGYQPQHF; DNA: TGTGCCAGCAGCTTAGAGGGAGGATATCAGCCCCAGCATTTT
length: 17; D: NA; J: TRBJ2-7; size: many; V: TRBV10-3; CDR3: CAISESMAGWASYEQYF; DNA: TGTGCCATCAGTGAGTCGATGGCAGGGTGGGCATCCTACGAGCAGTACTTC
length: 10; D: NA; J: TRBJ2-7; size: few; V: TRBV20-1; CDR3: CSATLLEQYF; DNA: TGCAGTGCTACCCTCCTCGAGCAGTACTTC
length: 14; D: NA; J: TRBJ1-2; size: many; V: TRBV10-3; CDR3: CAIVKDAGGHGYTF; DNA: TGTGCCATCGTTAAAGACGCGGGGGGTCATGGCTACACCTTC
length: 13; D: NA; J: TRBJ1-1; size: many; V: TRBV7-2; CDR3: CASSLAYNTEAFF; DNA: TGTGCCAGCAGCTTAGCGTACAACACTGAAGCTTTCTTT
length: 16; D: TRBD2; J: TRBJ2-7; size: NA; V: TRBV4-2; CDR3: CASRKGSSGSAGELYF; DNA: TGTGCCAGCAGAAAAGGGAGTAGCGGGAGCGCCGGGGAGCTGTACTTC
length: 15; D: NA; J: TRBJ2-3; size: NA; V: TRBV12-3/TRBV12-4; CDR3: CASSFRQSGTDTQYF; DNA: TGTGCCAGCAGTTTTAGGCAATCGGGCACAGATACGCAGTATTTT
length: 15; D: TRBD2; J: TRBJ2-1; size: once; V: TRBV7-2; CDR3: CASSLFRDYDNEQFF; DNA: TGTGCCAGCAGCTTATTTCGGGACTACGACAATGAGCAGTTCTTC
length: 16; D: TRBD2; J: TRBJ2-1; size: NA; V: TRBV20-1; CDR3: CSARDRRAGMDNEQFF; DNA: TGCAGTGCTAGAGACCGCAGAGCGGGAATGGACAATGAGCAGTTCTTC
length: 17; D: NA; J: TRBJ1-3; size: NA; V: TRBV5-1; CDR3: CASSGGLTGISGNTIYF; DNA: TGCGCCAGCAGCGGTGGACTTACAGGGATTTCTGGAAACACCATATATTTT
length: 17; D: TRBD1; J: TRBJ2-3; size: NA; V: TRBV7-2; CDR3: CASSLVAGTGGADMQYF; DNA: TGTGCCAGCAGCTTAGTCGCCGGGACAGGGGGCGCAGATATGCAGTATTTT
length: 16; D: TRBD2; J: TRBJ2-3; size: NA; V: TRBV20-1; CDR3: CSARRPGASGTDTQYF; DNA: TGCAGTGCTAGACGACCCGGGGCTAGCGGTACAGATACGCAGTATTTT
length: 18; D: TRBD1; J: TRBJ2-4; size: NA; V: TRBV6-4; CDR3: CASSDRDRGSIAKNIQYF; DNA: TGTGCCAGCAGTGACCGGGACAGGGGGTCTATAGCCAAAAACATTCAGTACTTC
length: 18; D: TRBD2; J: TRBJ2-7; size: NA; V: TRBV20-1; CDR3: CSARKTGTSGPNSYEQYF; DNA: TGCAGTGCTAGGAAAACTGGGACTAGCGGTCCTAACTCCTACGAGCAGTACTTC
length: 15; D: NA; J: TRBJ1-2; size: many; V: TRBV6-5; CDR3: CASSYSTRADYGYTF; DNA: TGTGCCAGCAGTTACTCGACCAGGGCTGACTATGGCTACACCTTC
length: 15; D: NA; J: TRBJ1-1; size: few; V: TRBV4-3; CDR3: CASSFRAEMNTEAFF; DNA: TGCGCCAGCAGCTTCCGGGCCGAGATGAACACTGAAGCTTTCTTT
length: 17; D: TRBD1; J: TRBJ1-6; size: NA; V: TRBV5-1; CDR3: CASSPEQGPRTNSPLHF; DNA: TGCGCCAGCAGCCCAGAACAGGGGCCTCGGACTAATTCACCCCTCCACTTT
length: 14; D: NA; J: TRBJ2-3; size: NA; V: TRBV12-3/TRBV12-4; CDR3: CASSPPTRTDTQYF; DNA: TGTGCCAGCAGTCCTCCCACTCGCACAGATACGCAGTATTTT
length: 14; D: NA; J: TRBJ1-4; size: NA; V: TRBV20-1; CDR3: CSARDVQGGEKLFF; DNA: TGCAGTGCTAGAGATGTGCAGGGAGGGGAAAAACTGTTTTTT
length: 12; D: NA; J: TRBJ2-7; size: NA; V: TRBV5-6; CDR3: CASSSRHYEQYF; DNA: TGTGCCAGCAGCTCACGTCACTACGAGCAGTACTTC
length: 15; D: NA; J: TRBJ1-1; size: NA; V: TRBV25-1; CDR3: CASKQTGGGDTEAFF; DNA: TGTGCCAGCAAGCAAACCGGGGGGGGCGACACTGAAGCTTTCTTT
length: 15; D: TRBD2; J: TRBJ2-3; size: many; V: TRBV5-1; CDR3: CASSLGAGSTDTQYF; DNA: TGCGCCAGCAGCTTAGGAGCGGGATCCACAGATACGCAGTATTTT
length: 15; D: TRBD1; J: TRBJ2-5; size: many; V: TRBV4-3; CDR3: CASSHRQGAGETQYF; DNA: TGCGCCAGCAGCCACCGACAGGGGGCGGGTGAGACCCAGTACTTC
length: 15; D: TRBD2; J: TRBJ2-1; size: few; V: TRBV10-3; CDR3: CAISGGREALNEQFF; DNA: TGTGCCATCAGTGGAGGGCGGGAGGCTCTCAATGAGCAGTTCTTC
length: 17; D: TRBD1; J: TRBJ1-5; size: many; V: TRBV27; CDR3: CASSSTRVWDRGQPQHF; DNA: TGTGCCAGCAGTTCCACCCGGGTGTGGGACAGGGGTCAGCCCCAGCATTTT
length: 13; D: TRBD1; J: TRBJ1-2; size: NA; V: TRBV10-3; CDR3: CAISTQGTYGYTF; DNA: TGTGCCATCAGCACACAGGGGACCTATGGCTACACCTTC
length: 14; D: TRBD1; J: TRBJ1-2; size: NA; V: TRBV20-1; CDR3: CSAMGQGGFYGYTF; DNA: TGCAGTGCTATGGGACAGGGAGGCTTCTATGGCTACACCTTC
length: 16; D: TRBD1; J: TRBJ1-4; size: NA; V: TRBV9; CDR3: CASSAGGTGANEKLFF; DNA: TGTGCCAGCAGCGCCGGTGGGACAGGGGCTAATGAAAAACTGTTTTTT
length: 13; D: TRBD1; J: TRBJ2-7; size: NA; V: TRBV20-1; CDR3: CSALGTGHNEQYF; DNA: TGCAGTGCCCTCGGGACAGGGCATAACGAGCAGTACTTC
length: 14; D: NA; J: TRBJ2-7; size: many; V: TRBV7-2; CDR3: CASSPPSLVGEQYF; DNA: TGTGCCAGCAGCCCCCCAAGTCTGGTGGGCGAGCAGTACTTC
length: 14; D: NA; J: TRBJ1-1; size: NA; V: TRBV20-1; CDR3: CSARSQAMATEAFF; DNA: TGCAGTGCTAGATCCCAGGCAATGGCCACTGAAGCTTTCTTT
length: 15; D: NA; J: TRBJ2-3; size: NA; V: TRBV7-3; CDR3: CASSRTGLSTDTQYF; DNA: TGTGCCAGCAGCCGAACGGGTCTGAGCACAGATACGCAGTATTTT
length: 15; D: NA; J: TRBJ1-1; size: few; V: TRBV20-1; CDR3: CSARLRSDKNTEAFF; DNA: TGCAGTGCTAGATTACGGTCAGACAAGAACACTGAAGCTTTCTTT
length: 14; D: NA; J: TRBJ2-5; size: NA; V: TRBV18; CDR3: CASSLIPVWETQYF; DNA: TGTGCCAGCTCACTGATACCGGTGTGGGAGACCCAGTACTTC
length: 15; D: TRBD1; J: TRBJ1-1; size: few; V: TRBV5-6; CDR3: CASSLVSGGMTEAFF; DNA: TGTGCCAGCAGCTTGGTATCAGGGGGCATGACTGAAGCTTTCTTT
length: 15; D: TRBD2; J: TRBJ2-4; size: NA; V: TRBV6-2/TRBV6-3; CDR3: CASSYPAGGKNIQYF; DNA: TGTGCCAGCAGTTACCCAGCGGGAGGGAAAAACATTCAGTACTTC
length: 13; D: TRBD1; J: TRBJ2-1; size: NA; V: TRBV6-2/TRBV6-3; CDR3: CASRIGQGDEQFF; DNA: TGTGCCAGCAGGATAGGACAGGGGGATGAGCAGTTCTTC
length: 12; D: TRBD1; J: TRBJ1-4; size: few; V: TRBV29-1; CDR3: CSVRAGGEKLFF; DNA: TGCAGCGTTCGGGCAGGGGGTGAAAAACTGTTTTTT
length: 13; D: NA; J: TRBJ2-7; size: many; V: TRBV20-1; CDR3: CSALDTIDYEQYF; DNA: TGCAGTGCTCTGGACACCATAGACTACGAGCAGTACTTC
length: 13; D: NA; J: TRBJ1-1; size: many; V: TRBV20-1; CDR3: CSASNMVGRGAFF; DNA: TGCAGTGCTAGTAATATGGTAGGGCGGGGAGCTTTCTTT
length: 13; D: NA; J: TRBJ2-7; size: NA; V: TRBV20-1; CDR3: CSARDGGTYEQYF; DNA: TGCAGTGCTAGAGATGGAGGGACCTACGAGCAGTACTTC
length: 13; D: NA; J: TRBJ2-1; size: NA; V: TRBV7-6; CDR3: CASSHGSNGEQFF; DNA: TGTGCCAGCAGCCACGGTAGTAACGGTGAGCAGTTCTTC
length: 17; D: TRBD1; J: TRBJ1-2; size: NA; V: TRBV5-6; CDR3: CASSSPAPGQANYGYTF; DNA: TGTGCCAGCAGCTCCCCGGCCCCGGGACAGGCTAACTATGGCTACACCTTC
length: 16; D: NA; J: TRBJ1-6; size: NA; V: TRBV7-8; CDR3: CASSDSRTAYYSPLHF; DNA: TGTGCCAGCAGCGACTCCCGGACAGCATATTATTCGCCCCTCCACTTT
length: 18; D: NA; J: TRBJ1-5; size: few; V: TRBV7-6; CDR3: CASSLEPAAPSRNQPQHF; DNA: TGTGCCAGCAGCTTAGAACCGGCTGCACCAAGCCGCAATCAGCCCCAGCATTTT
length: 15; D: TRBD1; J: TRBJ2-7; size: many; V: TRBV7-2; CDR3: CASSLTGGGPREQYF; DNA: TGTGCCAGCAGCCTAACAGGGGGCGGCCCTCGGGAGCAGTACTTC
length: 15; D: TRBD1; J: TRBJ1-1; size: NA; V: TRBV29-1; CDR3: CSVVPTGGMNTEAFF; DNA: TGCAGCGTTGTTCCGACAGGGGGGATGAACACTGAAGCTTTCTTT
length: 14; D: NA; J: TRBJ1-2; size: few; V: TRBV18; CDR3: CASSPRGNPYGYTF; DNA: TGTGCCAGCTCACCACGGGGAAACCCCTATGGCTACACCTTC
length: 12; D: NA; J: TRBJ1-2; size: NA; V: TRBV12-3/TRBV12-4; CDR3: CASTGRADGYTF; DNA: TGTGCCAGCACCGGGAGGGCAGATGGCTACACCTTC